These 29 T cell receptor beta chains originate from one sample sequenced in a study of neoadjuvant nivolumab and ipilimumab in lung cancer (dated by TCRdb to 2018 to 2021). The sample's time point label, in plain terms: at surgical resection after neoadjuvant nivolumab +/- ipilimumab. Library construction relied on the immunoSEQ multiplex PCR assay. TCRdb provides this immuneACCESS table in a form limited to in-frame rearrangements. Some clones are lacking; in checked studies, under half of them reflect an unresolved V gene, and why the rest are absent is not known. This sample has fewer than 20,000 clones in its table, and more than 75% of those were observed once. The ten most abundant clones make up roughly 7% of the sample. Material: tumor tissue, obtained after neoadjuvant nivolumab, alone or with ipilimumab, at or shortly before surgery. These receptors were collected from an adult with non-small cell lung cancer.

The chain combines TRBV27 with TRBJ2-1, with D tentatively TRBD1 or TRBD2 (5 bases each). There are 13 residues in the CDR3. V was clipped by 0 bases and J by 5 bases, with 5 bases between them. Germline V gives CDR1 MNHEY, CDR2 SMNVEV (reference sequence). The CDR3 sequence is CASSLSGHNEQFF. DNA of the CDR3: TGTGCCAGCAGTTTATCGGGACACAATGAGCAGTTCTTC.

The J gene is TRBJ1-2, the V gene TRBV28; D is unclear. Trimming removed 3 bases from V and 1 base from J, with 3 bases in between. The germline V gene has CDR1 MDHEN and CDR2 SYDVKM. The length of the CDR3 is 12 residues. In DNA, the CDR3 is TGTGCCAGCAGTTTCTATAACTATGGCTACACCTTC. It translates to CASSFYNYGYTF.

This clone was counted only a few times. The chain has TRBV7-9 and TRBJ2-3, with 8 bases aligning to TRBD2. This CDR3 spans 15 amino acids. With 0 bases clipped from V and 5 bases from J, the junction kept 4 bases outside the gene matches. CDR1 and CDR2 from the germline V gene are SEHNR and FQNEAQ (reference sequence). The CDR3 DNA sequence: TGTGCCAGCAGCTTAGCGTCGGGGGGGGGAGATACGCAGTATTTT. Translation gives CASSLASGGGDTQYF.

This chain's CDR3 is CASQGWDTDTQYF. CDR3 DNA sequence: TGTGCCAGTCAGGGGTGGGACACAGATACGCAGTATTTT. The chain is built from TRBV11-2 and TRBJ2-3; tentatively, D is TRBD1 (6 bases). The CDR3 has 13 residues. Trimming cost V 9 bases and J 2 bases, with 12 bases left between them. CDR1 and CDR2 (germline): SGHAT, FQNNGV.

In this sample, this clone turned up once. The V and J genes are TRBV18 and TRBJ2-5; possibly TRBD2 for D (6 bases). Germline lookup yields CDR1 KGHSH and CDR2 LQKENI. This CDR3 is 13 amino acids long. V lost 4 bases and J 2 bases, leaving 8 bases between the germline ends. In DNA form, the CDR3 reads TGTGCCAGCTCACTGGGACTGCAAGAGACCCAGTACTTC. It translates to CASSLGLQETQYF.

V is TRBV11-3 and J is TRBJ2-1; unclear D gene. Germline V gene sequence: CDR1 SGHNT, CDR2 YENEEA. V was clipped by 3 bases and J by 7 bases, with 13 bases between them. This CDR3 spans 14 amino acids. CDR3 bases: TGTGCCAGCAGCTTCACCAGCGCTGCAAATGAGCAGTTCTTC. Its translation is CASSFTSAANEQFF. Looking up the rest from reference TRBV11-3 and TRBJ2-1 gives the full variable domain: EAGVVQSPRYKIIEKKQPVAFWCNPISGHNTLYWYLQNLGQGPELLIRYENEEAVDDSQLPKDRFSAERLKGVDSTLKIQPAELGDSAVYLCASSFTSAANEQFFGPGTRLTVL.

V and J are TRBV15 and TRBJ1-5; D is perhaps TRBD1 (5 bases). Germline V lookup: CDR1 LNHNV, CDR2 YYDKDF (reference sequence). Trimming cost V 3 bases and J 0 bases, with 12 bases left between them. This CDR3 comprises 16 residues. CDR3 sequence reads: CATSSNRILSNQPQHF. In nucleotides, the CDR3 is TGTGCCACCAGCAGTAACAGGATACTTAGCAATCAGCCCCAGCATTTT.

The chain links TRBV5-1 to TRBJ2-1, with D possibly TRBD1 on 6 matching bases. The CDR3 spans 17 residues. Germline V gives CDR1 SGHRS, CDR2 YFSETQ. Between the trimmed V and J ends, which lost 3 bases and 4 bases, there was a span of 20 bases. CDR3 nucleotides: TGCGCCAGCAGCTGGGGAAACACAGGGCTTAGATACAATGAGCAGTTCTTC. It encodes CASSWGNTGLRYNEQFF. The full variable domain, its missing parts supplied by reference TRBV5-1 and TRBJ2-1, is KAGVTQTPRYLIKTRGQQVTLSCSPISGHRSVSWYQQTPGQGLQFLFEYFSETQRNKGNFPGRFSGRQFSNSRSEMNVSTLELGDSALYLCASSWGNTGLRYNEQFFGPGTRLTVL.

This clone occurred once. The chain uses TRBV7-9 and TRBJ2-7, with a tentative D call TRBD1 (5 bases). Germline V lookup: CDR1 SEHNR, CDR2 FQNEAQ (reference sequence). The V end was cut by 4 bases, the J end by 3 bases, with 13 bases between. This CDR3 is 14 amino acids long. The CDR3 reads CASSSAGHYYEQYF. In DNA form, the CDR3 reads TGTGCCAGCAGCTCTGCCGGACACTACTACGAGCAGTACTTC. The full variable domain, in which reference TRBV7-9 and TRBJ2-7 provide the parts outside the CDR3, is DTGVSQNPRHKITKRGQNVTFRCDPISEHNRLYWYRQTLGQGPEFLTYFQNEAQLEKSRLLSDRFSAERPKGSFSTLEIQRTEQGDSAMYLCASSSAGHYYEQYFGPGTRLTVT.

The chain uses TRBV10-2 and TRBJ1-2; D may be TRBD1 (5 bases). The CDR3 contains 13 residues. Germline values: CDR1 WSHSY, CDR2 SAAADI. Trimming cost V 4 bases and J 3 bases, with 9 bases left between them. DNA for the CDR3: TGCGCCAGCAGTGTCAGGGCTTACTATGGCTACACCTTC. Translation: CASSVRAYYGYTF.

The V and J genes are TRBV5-8 and TRBJ2-1; 8 bases fit TRBD2. Looked up from germline, CDR1 is SGHTS and CDR2 is YDEGEE. V dropped 7 bases and J dropped 3; count of bases not matched to a gene: 12. This CDR3 is built from 16 residues. CDR3 nucleotides: TGTGCCAGCTCTAGCGGGCGGGCGACTTTCTACAATGAGCAGTTCTTC. Protein: CASSSGRATFYNEQFF.

The rearrangement links TRBV27 to TRBJ2-6; a weak D match, TRBD1 (5 bases). The CDR3 is 17 amino acids. The germline CDR1 and CDR2 sequences are MNHEY and SMNVEV (reference sequence). With 5 bases removed from V and 4 bases from J, the gap between germline ends came to 18 bases. CDR3 sequence reads: CASSPLTVWGGANVLTF. CDR3 bases: TGTGCCAGCAGTCCCTTGACAGTCTGGGGAGGGGCCAACGTCCTGACTTTC.

Written as DNA, the CDR3 is TGTGCCAGCAGCTTGGAGGGACTCCGGGGTAATGAGCAGTTCTTC. Its translation: CASSLEGLRGNEQFF. This chain links TRBV5-4 with TRBJ2-1; D perhaps matches TRBD2 (6 bases). Trimming shortened V by 0 bases and J by 7 bases, and 14 bases separated the two germline ends. The CDR3 contains 15 residues. Germline CDR1 and CDR2: SGHNT and YYREEE (reference sequence).

The chain has TRBV30 and TRBJ1-3; D possibly corresponds to TRBD1 (6 bases). Germline loops: CDR1 GTSNPN, CDR2 SVGIG (reference sequence). The CDR3 has 14 amino acids. V was pared by 2 bases and J by 4 bases, with 12 bases between. CDR3 DNA sequence: TGTGCCTGGAGTTTAGGGGGATCCGGAAACACCATATATTTT. Translating it yields CAWSLGGSGNTIYF.

The chain has TRBV9 and TRBJ2-7, with TRBD2 matching 7 bases. V shed 3 bases, J shed 1 base, and the junction held 4 bases outside the gene matches. This CDR3 is 14 amino acids long. Germline CDR1 is SGDLS and CDR2 is YYNGEE. CDR3 region: CASSAGGVSYEQYF. Here the CDR3 DNA reads TGTGCCAGCAGCGCGGGGGGAGTATCCTACGAGCAGTACTTC.

The chain links TRBV11-1 to TRBJ1-1, with TRBD1 matching over 8 bases. The CDR3 has 15 residues. V lost 5 bases, J lost 8 bases, and 13 bases stayed unmatched. CDR1 and CDR2 from the germline V gene are SGHAT and FQDESV (reference sequence). The CDR3 loop reads CASSPRTGRSPEAFF. The CDR3 bases are TGTGCCAGCAGCCCCAGGACAGGGAGGTCCCCGGAAGCTTTCTTT.

The chain has TRBV7-8 and TRBJ2-2; the match to TRBD2 covers 10 bases. The CDR3 covers 16 residues. Germline CDR1 is SGHVS and CDR2 is FQNEAQ. V shed 4 bases, J shed 3 bases, and the junction held 5 bases outside the gene matches. The CDR3 nucleotides are TGTGCCAGCAGCTGGTTGACTAGCGGGTACACCGGGGAGCTGTTTTTT. Translated: CASSWLTSGYTGELFF. Complete variable domain (other parts from reference TRBV7-8 and TRBJ2-2): GAGVSQSPRYKVAKRGQDVALRCDPISGHVSLFWYQQALGQGPEFLTYFQNEAQLDKSGLPSDRFFAERPEGSVSTLKIQRTQQEDSAVYLCASSWLTSGYTGELFFGEGSRLTVL.

V is TRBV11-2 and J is TRBJ2-1; TRBD2 matches at 13 bases. Germline V gene lookup returns CDR1 SGHAT and CDR2 FQNNGV. The CDR3 runs 16 residues. V shed 5 bases, J shed 5 bases, and the junction held 6 bases outside the gene matches. The CDR3 DNA reads TGTGCCAGCAGCCTACTAGCGGGAGGGCCAAACAATGAGCAGTTCTTC. Translated, it gives CASSLLAGGPNNEQFF.

The J gene is TRBJ2-7, the V gene TRBV6-5; D is ambiguous. V dropped 0 bases and J dropped 2 bases, with 8 bases sitting between them. Germline V CDR1 and CDR2: MNHEY, SVGAGI. This CDR3 contains 14 residues. In nucleotides, the CDR3 is TGTGCCAGCAGTTACTCCGCAGGACCCTACGAGCAGTACTTC. It specifies CASSYSAGPYEQYF.

This chain joins TRBV18 and TRBJ1-2; TRBD1 is a possible D gene (6 bases). CDR3 size: 15 residues. Germline V lookup: CDR1 KGHSH, CDR2 LQKENI. Trimming pared 2 bases from V and 2 bases from J, leaving 12 bases between. CDR3 protein: CASSPGTGRNYGYTF. The DNA for the CDR3 is TGTGCCAGCTCACCAGGCACAGGGAGGAACTATGGCTACACCTTC.

The chain employs TRBV5-1 and TRBJ2-2; D possibly corresponds to TRBD2 (5 bases). Germline V lookup: CDR1 SGHRS, CDR2 YFSETQ. There are 14 residues in the CDR3. V was trimmed by 1 base and J by 4 bases, leaving 8 bases between them. CDR3 region: CASSLRLATGELFF. CDR3 sequence (DNA): TGCGCCAGCAGCTTGAGGCTAGCCACCGGGGAGCTGTTTTTT.

The gene calls are TRBV7-8 and TRBJ2-2, with D unresolved. Germline V gene sequence: CDR1 SGHVS, CDR2 FQNEAQ. This CDR3 contains 14 residues. Trimming pared 2 bases from V and 0 bases from J, leaving 4 bases between. The CDR3 region is CASSLNSNTGELFF. The CDR3 nucleotides read TGTGCCAGCAGCTTAAATTCGAACACCGGGGAGCTGTTTTTT.

J is TRBJ2-1 and V is TRBV30; unclear D gene. The germline V and J ends were trimmed by 3 bases and 6 bases, with 9 bases remaining between them. Germline CDR1 is GTSNPN and CDR2 is SVGIG (reference sequence). The CDR3 runs to 12 residues. DNA for the CDR3: TGTGCCTGGAGCTTCAAGGGCAATGAGCAGTTCTTC. Residues: CAWSFKGNEQFF.

This chain joins TRBV5-5 and TRBJ1-5; a possible D gene is TRBD1 (6 bases). In germline, CDR1 is SGHKS, CDR2 YYEKEE (reference sequence). Trimming cost V 0 bases and J 3 bases, with 13 bases left between them. The CDR3 is 16 residues long. The CDR3 here is CASSLAGRGSNQPQHF. CDR3 coding DNA: TGTGCCAGCAGCTTGGCCGGCAGGGGTTCCAATCAGCCCCAGCATTTT.

The gene calls are TRBV6-5 and TRBJ1-2, with D perhaps matching TRBD1 (5 bases). The CDR3 loop spans 13 amino acids. Trimming cost V 6 bases and J 8 bases, with 16 bases left between them. CDR1 is MNHEY and CDR2 is SVGAGI in the germline V gene. This chain's CDR3 is CASSSLRGYGYTF. CDR3 coding DNA: TGTGCCAGCAGCTCCCTGCGGGGGTACGGCTACACCTTC.

The chain uses TRBV5-5 and TRBJ1-2; no firm D call. The CDR3 runs 16 residues. V lost 2 bases and J 4 bases, leaving 18 bases between the germline ends. CDR1 and CDR2 (germline): SGHKS, YYEKEE (reference sequence). CDR3 nucleotides: TGTGCCAGCAGCTTTGGGCTAGGAGCCAGTGGCTATGGCTACACCTTC. Its protein product is CASSFGLGASGYGYTF. Supplemented by reference TRBV5-5 and TRBJ1-2, the full variable domain reads DAGVTQSPTHLIKTRGQQVTLRCSPISGHKSVSWYQQVLGQGPQFIFQYYEKEERGRGNFPDRFSARQFPNYSSELNVNALLLGDSALYLCASSFGLGASGYGYTFGSGTRLTVV.

The chain combines TRBV6-1 with TRBJ2-1, with D possibly matching TRBD1 (6 bases). Germline V gives CDR1 MNHNS, CDR2 SASEGT. This CDR3 is 14 amino acids long. Between the trimmed V and J ends, which lost 5 bases and 1 base, there was a span of 9 bases. The CDR3 reads CASSITGSYNEQFF. CDR3 bases: TGTGCCAGCAGTATTACAGGGTCCTACAATGAGCAGTTCTTC.

The chain combines TRBV5-4 with TRBJ2-6, with D perhaps matching TRBD2 (6 bases). CDR3 length: 18 residues. Germline CDR1 and CDR2: SGHNT and YYREEE (reference sequence). Trimming stripped 4 bases from V and 0 bases from J, with 17 bases between. The CDR3 DNA reads TGTGCCAGCAGCGGAGGAGGGGCAGGGCGCTCTGGGGCCAACGTCCTGACTTTC. It specifies CASSGGGAGRSGANVLTF.

To note about this clone: Other DNA variants within this sample encode the same CDR3. The chain couples TRBV9 to TRBJ1-1; D remains unclear. The V end was cut by 2 bases, the J end by 0 bases, with 5 bases between. CDR1 is SGDLS and CDR2 is YYNGEE in the germline V gene. This CDR3 has 13 residues. The CDR3 loop reads CASSVTVNTEAFF. CDR3 nucleotides: TGTGCCAGCAGCGTGACGGTGAACACTGAAGCTTTCTTT.